The present T cell receptor (beta chain) was sequenced within a study of tumor-infiltrating lymphocytes in primary liver carcinoma. Across the whole study: Patients underwent surgical resection for primary liver carcinoma. Stage T1-T3 N0M0 tumors spanned roughly 4 to 11 cm. Study findings and constraints: Whereas tumor region pairs overlapped more, tumor-adjacent and tumor-blood pairs overlapped less. Blood fell significantly below tumors in its top-250-clone fraction (p = 0.039).

Germline loops: CDR1 PRHDT, CDR2 FYEKMQ (reference sequence). The CDR3 contains 19 residues. Regarding this clonotype: Its antigen is undetermined. One end of the junction is discordant with germline, which a read error may explain.

Unsorted whole blood yielded the blood RNA, and germline DNA was also extracted. TCR beta cDNA was made from 450 to 550 ng total RNA with a constant-region primer. Slightly modified ARM-PCR, run as three nested multiplex PCR rounds, produced the TCR beta libraries. TRBV1-TRBV30 forward primers and a C-beta reverse primer were used in the first two PCR rounds, which each ran for around 11 cycles. One entry per CDR3 protein results from TCRdb running MiXCR on the multiplex PCR reads. The profile covers approximately 300,000 distinct CDR3 sequences, with 65% appearing a single time and approximately 9.4% taken by the ten largest.

The source of this sequence is a man aged 35-49 years with primary liver carcinoma and hepatitis B virus infection. The V gene is TRBV13, the J gene TRBJ2-4; 14 bases are shared with TRBD2. Sequences were obtained from peripheral blood. The CDR3 DNA reads as TGTGCCAGCAGCACCACCGGGACTAGCGGGAGCCCAGCCGAAAACATTCAGTACTTC. Encoded protein: CASSTTGTSGSPAENIQYF.